The rows below give T cell receptor beta chains drawn from one sample of a study of blood T cell repertoires in COVID-19. Sequencing was performed with immunoSEQ multiplex PCR; in TCRdb, only in-frame clones are kept and a portion is missing. The sample carries some 300,000 clones, 80% to 90% recorded once. The sample consisted of peripheral blood. The receptors come from a woman aged 70-85 years with COVID-19, enrolled during active disease. Each CDR3 is given with its conserved first and last residue. The D gene is left open where the match is weak. Where a row states a size, it is once, few, many or the class of an expanded clone; other rows omit it.

D gene	V gene	J gene	clone size	CDR3 protein	CDR3 DNA
.	TRBV4-2	TRBJ2-1	.	CASSQERRVGVYNEQFF	TGTGCCAGCAGCCAAGAAAGGCGGGTCGGGGTTTACAATGAGCAGTTCTTC
.	TRBV3-1/TRBV3-2	TRBJ1-1	.	CASSQGDRLNTEAFF	TGTGCCAGCAGCCAAGGTGACAGGTTGAACACTGAAGCTTTCTTT
TRBD2	TRBV18	TRBJ2-1	.	CASSPLAGEYNEQFF	TGTGCCAGCTCACCGCTAGCGGGGGAGTACAATGAGCAGTTCTTC
.	TRBV4-3	TRBJ1-2	.	CASSQGAANYGYTF	TGCGCCAGCAGCCAAGGGGCAGCTAACTATGGCTACACCTTC
.	TRBV27	TRBJ2-2	.	CASSLFERTGELFF	TGTGCCAGCAGTTTATTCGAGCGGACCGGGGAGCTGTTTTTT
TRBD1	TRBV6-5	TRBJ1-2	.	CASREGQTPGGYTF	TGTGCCAGCAGAGAGGGACAGACCCCGGGGGGCTACACCTTC
.	TRBV5-1	TRBJ1-2	.	CASSLSAADLYGYTF	TGCGCCAGCAGCTTGTCGGCAGCGGACCTGTATGGCTACACCTTC
TRBD2	TRBV5-1	TRBJ2-5	.	CASSRLAGETQYF	TGCGCCAGCAGTCGACTAGCGGGGGAGACCCAGTACTTC
.	TRBV6-4	TRBJ1-2	.	CASSDSNGYGYTF	TGTGCCAGCAGTGACTCGAACGGGTATGGCTACACCTTC
TRBD1	TRBV18	TRBJ2-2	.	CASSPDRGLANTGELFF	TGTGCCAGCTCGCCCGACAGGGGGTTAGCGAACACCGGGGAGCTGTTTTTT
.	TRBV12-3/TRBV12-4	TRBJ2-7	.	CASSLVGREQYF	TGTGCCAGCAGTTTGGTGGGGCGCGAGCAGTACTTC
.	TRBV12-3/TRBV12-4	TRBJ2-7	.	CASTPPTRTEQYF	TGTGCCAGCACACCTCCCACCCGAACAGAGCAGTACTTC
TRBD2	TRBV4-1	TRBJ2-3	.	CASSPRVAGGFSTDTQYF	TGCGCCAGCAGCCCCCGGGTAGCGGGGGGGTTTAGCACAGATACGCAGTATTTT
.	TRBV11-2	TRBJ1-1	.	CASSLVRSGEAFF	TGTGCCAGCAGCTTAGTGAGGTCGGGTGAAGCTTTCTTT
.	TRBV5-5	TRBJ2-7	.	CASSPVLGGADEQYF	TGTGCCAGCAGCCCCGTCCTTGGGGGGGCCGACGAGCAGTACTTC
.	TRBV21-1	TRBJ2-1	.	CASSKRDRRSYNEQFF	TGTGCCAGCAGCAAAAGGGACAGAAGATCCTACAATGAGCAGTTCTTC
.	TRBV7-2	TRBJ1-2	.	CASSLALQASFYGYTF	TGTGCCAGCAGCTTAGCGTTACAGGCATCGTTCTATGGCTACACCTTC
TRBD1	TRBV6-5	TRBJ2-1	.	CASRLGTGGYNEQFF	TGTGCCAGCAGACTAGGGACAGGGGGATACAATGAGCAGTTCTTC
.	TRBV11-2	TRBJ1-6	.	CASSQLTGNSPLHF	TGTGCCAGCAGCCAGCTGACAGGCAATTCACCCCTCCACTTT
.	TRBV7-2	TRBJ2-5	.	CASSSRGGAYTQETQYF	TGTGCCAGCAGCTCTCGTGGGGGGGCCTATACTCAAGAGACCCAGTACTTC
.	TRBV9	TRBJ1-1	.	CASSVSGGNTEAFF	TGTGCCAGCAGCGTATCCGGAGGTAACACTGAAGCTTTCTTT
TRBD2	TRBV14	TRBJ2-1	once	CASSPAGVTYNEQFF	TGTGCCAGCAGCCCGGCGGGGGTTACCTACAATGAGCAGTTCTTC
TRBD1	TRBV5-6	TRBJ1-1	once	CASSPGQGASTEAFF	TGTGCCAGCAGCCCCGGACAGGGGGCGAGCACTGAAGCTTTCTTT